Here is one TCR beta chain with its context. Its specificity is not known. Germline assignment: CDR1 GTSNPN and CDR2 SVGIG (reference sequence). The CDR3 extends over 12 amino acids. This record belongs to a study of monozygotic twins with inflammatory bowel disease. The study, taken as a whole, reports: No discrimination was achieved between different T cell subtypes. Relative clonotype sharing with others was diminished in IBD patients versus healthy twins, particularly with disease activity. With inverse Simpson as the measure, TCRbeta diversity was lower in IBD patients than in healthy co-twins. It was observed that concordant and discordant twins did not differ in repertoire similarity, possibly given limited power.

TCRdb reprocessed the 5' RACE reads, with one entry per CDR3 protein and no DNA. The listing records over 110,000 distinct CDR3 sequences. The V call is TRBV30, the J call TRBJ1-2. This clonotype originated in a human donor with ulcerative colitis or Crohn's disease, or a healthy co-twin of an affected twin (not recorded which). Specimen: blood. The CDR3 sequence: CAWSQVNYGYTF.